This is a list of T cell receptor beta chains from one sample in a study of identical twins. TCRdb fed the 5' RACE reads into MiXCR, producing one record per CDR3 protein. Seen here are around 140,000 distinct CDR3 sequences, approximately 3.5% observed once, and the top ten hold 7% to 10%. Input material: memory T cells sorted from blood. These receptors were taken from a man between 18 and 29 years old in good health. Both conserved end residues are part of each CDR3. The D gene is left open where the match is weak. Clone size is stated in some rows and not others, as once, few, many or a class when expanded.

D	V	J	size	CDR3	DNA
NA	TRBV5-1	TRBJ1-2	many	CASSLDTGSNYGYTF	TGCGCCAGCAGCTTGGATACGGGCAGTAACTATGGCTACACCTTC
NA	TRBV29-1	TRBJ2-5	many	CSAGLHGETQYF	TGCAGCGCCGGACTTCACGGGGAGACCCAGTACTTC
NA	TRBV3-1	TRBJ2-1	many	CASSQGNPRTMGSYNEQFF	TGTGCCAGCAGCCAAGGTAACCCTAGGACGATGGGCTCCTACAATGAGCAGTTCTTC
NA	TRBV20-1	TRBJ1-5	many	CSAPRTGRTDQPQHF	TGCAGTGCCCCGAGGACGGGGAGAACTGATCAGCCCCAGCATTTT
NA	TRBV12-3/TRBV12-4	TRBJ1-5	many	CASTLTGGNSQPQHF	TGTGCCAGCACCCTGACAGGAGGTAATAGTCAGCCCCAGCATTTT
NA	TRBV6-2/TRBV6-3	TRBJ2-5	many	CASSPKGRQETQYF	TGTGCCAGCAGCCCCAAGGGCCGTCAAGAGACCCAGTACTTC
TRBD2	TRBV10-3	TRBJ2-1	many	CAISEGLAGDHEQFF	TGTGCCATCAGCGAGGGACTAGCGGGAGACCATGAGCAGTTCTTC
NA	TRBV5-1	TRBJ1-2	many	CASTTTGYEGYTF	TGCGCCAGCACCACCACAGGGTATGAGGGCTACACCTTC
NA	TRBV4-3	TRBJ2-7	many	CASSQDMTRSSYEQYF	TGCGCCAGCAGCCAAGATATGACGAGGAGCTCCTACGAGCAGTACTTC
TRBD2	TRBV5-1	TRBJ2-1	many	CASSYGLAGSHEQFF	TGCGCCAGCAGCTATGGACTAGCGGGAAGTCATGAGCAGTTCTTC
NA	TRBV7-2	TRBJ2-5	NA	CASSLFRGTETQYF	TGTGCCAGCAGCTTATTCCGCGGGACCGAGACCCAGTACTTC
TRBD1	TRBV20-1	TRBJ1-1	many	CSARDRGRGGTEAFF	TGCAGTGCTAGAGATCGCGGCAGGGGGGGAACTGAAGCTTTCTTT
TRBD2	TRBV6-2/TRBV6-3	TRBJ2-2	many	CASRDGGDTGELFF	TGTGCCAGCAGGGACGGGGGGGACACCGGGGAGCTGTTTTTT
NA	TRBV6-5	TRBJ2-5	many	CASSNSRTQYF	TGTGCCAGCAGTAACAGTCGGACCCAGTACTTC
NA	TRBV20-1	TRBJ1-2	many	CSALLSPNYGYTF	TGCAGTGCGTTATTGTCCCCCAACTATGGCTACACCTTC
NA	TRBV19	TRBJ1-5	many	CASSFDRNSNQPQHF	TGTGCCAGTAGCTTCGACAGGAATAGCAATCAGCCCCAGCATTTT
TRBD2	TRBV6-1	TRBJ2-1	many	CASSQGTSGSFRWFF	TGTGCCAGCAGCCAGGGGACTAGCGGGAGCTTTAGGTGGTTCTTC
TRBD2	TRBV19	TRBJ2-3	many	CASSSERERVFTQYF	TGTGCCAGTAGTAGCGAGCGGGAGAGGGTTTTTACGCAGTATTTT
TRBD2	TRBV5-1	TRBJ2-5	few	CASGEGPTQETQYF	TGCGCCAGCGGGGAGGGGCCGACACAAGAGACCCAGTACTTC
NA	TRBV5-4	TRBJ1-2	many	CASTKEGNYGYTF	TGTGCCAGCACCAAAGAGGGGAATTATGGCTACACCTTC
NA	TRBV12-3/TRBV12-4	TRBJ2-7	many	CASSNRDGRTLSKYEQYF	TGTGCCAGCAGCAATCGGGACGGAAGGACCTTATCAAAATACGAGCAGTACTTC
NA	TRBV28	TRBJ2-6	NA	CASSPGTGANVLTF	TGTGCCAGCAGCCCAGGGACCGGGGCCAACGTCCTGACTTTC
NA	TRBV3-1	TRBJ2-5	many	CASRRTGIGETQYF	TGTGCCAGCAGAAGAACAGGGATAGGCGAGACCCAGTACTTC
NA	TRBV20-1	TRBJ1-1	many	CSAPRITGGPNTEAFF	TGCAGTGCGCCACGGATAACCGGGGGCCCGAACACTGAAGCTTTCTTT
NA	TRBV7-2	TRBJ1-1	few	CASSLLPGNTEAFF	TGTGCCAGCAGCTTGTTGCCGGGGAACACTGAAGCTTTCTTT
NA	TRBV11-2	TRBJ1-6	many	CASSTPFGGVRGTSPLHF	TGTGCCAGCAGCACCCCCTTTGGGGGGGTTAGGGGTACTTCACCCCTCCACTTT
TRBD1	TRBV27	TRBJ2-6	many	CASSRGTGGTGANVLTF	TGTGCCAGCAGCCGGGGGACAGGGGGCACGGGGGCCAACGTCCTGACTTTC
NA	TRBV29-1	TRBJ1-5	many	CSVEVGTGTPQHF	TGCAGCGTTGAAGTTGGGACCGGGACTCCCCAGCATTTT
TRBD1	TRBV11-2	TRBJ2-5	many	CASSLLGGLQETQYF	TGTGCCAGCAGTCTATTAGGGGGCCTCCAAGAGACCCAGTACTTC
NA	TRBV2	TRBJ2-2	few	CASRVDYAPGTGELFF	TGTGCCAGCAGAGTCGACTACGCCCCGGGCACCGGGGAGCTGTTTTTT
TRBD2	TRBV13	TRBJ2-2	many	CASSLLAGGPSRWTGELFF	TGTGCCAGCAGCCTCTTAGCGGGAGGGCCTTCCCGATGGACCGGGGAGCTGTTTTTT
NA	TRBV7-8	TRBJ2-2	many	CASSRGRAGELFF	TGTGCCAGCAGCCGGGGGAGAGCCGGGGAGCTGTTTTTT
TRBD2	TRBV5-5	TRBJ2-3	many	CASSIGTRSTDTQYF	TGTGCCAGCAGCATAGGGACTAGAAGCACAGATACGCAGTATTTT
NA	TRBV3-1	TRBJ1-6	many	CASSPLPGGRGGSPLHF	TGTGCCAGCAGCCCACTCCCGGGGGGCAGGGGAGGATCACCCCTCCACTTT
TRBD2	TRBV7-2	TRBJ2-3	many	CASSFTTPTSGRDTQYF	TGTGCCAGCAGCTTCACCACGCCGACTAGCGGTCGAGATACGCAGTATTTT
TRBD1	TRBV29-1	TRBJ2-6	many	CSVEKTGSGANVLTF	TGCAGCGTTGAAAAGACAGGGTCTGGGGCCAACGTCCTGACTTTC
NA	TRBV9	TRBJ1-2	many	CASGVGQGISGYTF	TGTGCCAGCGGGGTGGGGCAGGGGATCTCGGGCTACACCTTC
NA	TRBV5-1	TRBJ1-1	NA	CASTLGGSRWNTEAFF	TGCGCCAGCACCCTGGGGGGGAGTCGGTGGAACACTGAAGCTTTCTTT
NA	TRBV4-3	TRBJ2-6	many	CASSQGTGANVLTF	TGCGCCAGCAGCCAAGGCACTGGGGCCAACGTCCTGACTTTC
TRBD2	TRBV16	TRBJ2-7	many	CASSQVGTSGSQDEQYF	TGTGCCAGCAGCCAAGTAGGGACTAGCGGGAGTCAGGACGAGCAGTACTTC
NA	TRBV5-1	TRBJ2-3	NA	CASSLTRNTQYF	TGCGCCAGCAGCTTAACGCGGAATACGCAGTATTTT
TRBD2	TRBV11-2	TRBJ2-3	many	CASSPFRLAGGPLGTDTQYF	TGTGCCAGCAGCCCTTTTCGACTAGCGGGAGGGCCCCTAGGCACAGATACGCAGTATTTT
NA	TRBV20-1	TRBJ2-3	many	CSASLRTTDTQYF	TGCAGTGCTTCCCTCCGGACGACAGATACGCAGTATTTT
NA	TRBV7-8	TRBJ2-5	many	CASSLARVAVYF	TGTGCCAGCAGCTTAGCTAGAGTAGCGGTGTACTTC
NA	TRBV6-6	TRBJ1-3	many	CASKGDTIYF	TGTGCCAGCAAGGGAGACACCATATATTTT
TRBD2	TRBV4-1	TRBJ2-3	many	CASEDGRADTQYF	TGCGCCAGCGAAGACGGGAGGGCAGATACGCAGTATTTT
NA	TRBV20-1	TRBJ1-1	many	CSGGGPMNTEAFF	TGCAGTGGGGGGGGGCCCATGAACACTGAAGCTTTCTTT
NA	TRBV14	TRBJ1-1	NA	CASSRGPGYTEAFF	TGTGCCAGCAGTAGAGGCCCGGGGTACACTGAAGCTTTCTTT
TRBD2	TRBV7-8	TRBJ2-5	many	CASSFRRPAGVETQYF	TGTGCCAGCAGCTTCCGCAGGCCAGCGGGAGTGGAGACCCAGTACTTC
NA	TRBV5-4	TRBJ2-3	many	CASTPRSSTDTQYF	TGTGCCAGCACCCCCCGCTCCAGCACAGATACGCAGTATTTT
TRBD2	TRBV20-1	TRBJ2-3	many	CSANLAGGGGRDTQYF	TGCAGTGCTAATTTAGCGGGAGGAGGGGGCAGGGATACGCAGTATTTT
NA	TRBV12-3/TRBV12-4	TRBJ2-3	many	CASSWGLADTQYF	TGTGCCAGCAGTTGGGGTTTGGCAGATACGCAGTATTTT
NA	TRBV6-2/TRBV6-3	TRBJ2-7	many	CASTGLRDEQYF	TGTGCCAGCACGGGACTCAGGGACGAGCAGTACTTC